Detailed here is one T cell receptor (beta chain). As yet, its antigen is unknown. This CDR3 is built from 13 residues. Trimming shortened V by 8 bases and J by 1 base, and 11 bases separated the two germline ends. Germline lookup yields CDR1 SNHLY and CDR2 FYNNEI. This entry belongs to a study of T cell responses to AZD1222 COVID-19 vaccine. On the study more broadly: The analysis combined second doses at about 4 or about 12 weeks. Study-level results: As reported, nearly half of all spike-specific TCRs target variant regions that are unmutated. Spike as a whole was targeted by vaccine-associated CD4 TCRs, dominant at 160-218 and 743-854.

Sequenced by immunoSEQ multiplex PCR; TCRdb stores in-frame clones only, minus some. The profile shows some 150,000 clones, around 88% of them singletons. The material was peripheral blood, obtained on day 0 of AZD1222 vaccination. The source is an adult in good health. The chain employs TRBV2 and TRBJ1-1; weak D call: TRBD1 (5 bases). CDR3 loop: CASSGEQNTEAFF. CDR3 coding DNA: TGTGCCAGCTCGGGGGAGCAGAACACTGAAGCTTTCTTT.